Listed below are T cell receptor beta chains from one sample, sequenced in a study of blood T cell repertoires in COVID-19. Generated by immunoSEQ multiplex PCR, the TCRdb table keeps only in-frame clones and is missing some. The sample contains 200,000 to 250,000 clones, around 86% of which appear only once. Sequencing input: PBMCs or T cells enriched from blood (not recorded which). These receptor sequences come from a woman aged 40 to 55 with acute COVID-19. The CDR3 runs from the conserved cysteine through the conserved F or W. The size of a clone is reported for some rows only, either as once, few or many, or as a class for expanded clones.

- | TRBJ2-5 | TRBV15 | CATARGQETQYF
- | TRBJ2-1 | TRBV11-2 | CASSLTSGGPYNEQFF
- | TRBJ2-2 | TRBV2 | CASSELGSYTGELFF
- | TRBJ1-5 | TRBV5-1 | CASSPAGTGNGQPQHF
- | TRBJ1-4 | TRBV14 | CASSLGTWGGKLFF
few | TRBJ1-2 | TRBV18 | CASSPRGDYGYTF
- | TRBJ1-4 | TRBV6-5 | CASREGFATNEKLFF
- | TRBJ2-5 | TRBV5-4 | CASSFHSGEYQETQYF
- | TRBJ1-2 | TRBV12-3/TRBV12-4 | CASSGTRNYGYTF
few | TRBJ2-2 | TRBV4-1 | CASSRQESPTGELFF
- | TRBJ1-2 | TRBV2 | CASTLQGNYGYTF
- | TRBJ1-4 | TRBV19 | CASMAGGLSNEKLFF
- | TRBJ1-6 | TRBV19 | CASRPGGNSPLHF
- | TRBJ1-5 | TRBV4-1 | CASNSHHYSNQPQHF
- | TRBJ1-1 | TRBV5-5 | CASSLTFKGGTEAFF
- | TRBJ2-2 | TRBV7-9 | CASSLAGSGGTGELFF
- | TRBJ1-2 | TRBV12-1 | CATAGGGQGSYGYTF